Listed here are 24 T cell receptor beta chains from one sample, sequenced in a study of OX40 agonist ivuxolimab in advanced cancers. Clones were sequenced by immunoSEQ multiplex PCR, and TCRdb holds only the in-frame ones, with some missing. The table shows 98,000 or so clones, with less than 95% occurring only once. The sample was CD4+ or CD8+ T cells sorted from blood, taken in a trial of the OX40 agonist ivuxolimab. The source of these receptors is an adult with an advanced solid tumor such as melanoma, head and neck, liver or kidney cancer.

The chain employs TRBV10-3 and TRBJ2-6; TRBD2 matches 12 bases. In germline, CDR1 is ENHRY, CDR2 SYGVKD. The CDR3 covers 18 residues. V shed 5 bases and J 1 base; nucleotides not matched to a gene: 6. The CDR3 DNA reads as TGTGCCATCAGTCTCGTAACTAGCGGGAGGTCTGGGGCCAACGTCCTGACTTTC. Encoded protein: CAISLVTSGRSGANVLTF.

In this sample, this clone turned up once. J is TRBJ2-2 and V is TRBV9; tentative D call: TRBD2 (7 bases). The CDR3 sequence is 16 residues long. V was shortened by 3 bases and J by 5 bases, with 17 bases between the two germline ends. Germline V CDR1 and CDR2: SGDLS, YYNGEE. The CDR3 loop is CASSGGGTHGTGELFF. The CDR3 DNA reads as TGTGCCAGCAGCGGCGGGGGCACCCACGGGACCGGGGAGCTGTTTTTT. The whole variable domain, remainder taken from reference TRBV9 and TRBJ2-2, is DSGVTQTPKHLITATGQRVTLRCSPRSGDLSVYWYQQSLDQGLQFLIQYYNGEERAKGNILERFSAQQFPDLHSELNLSSLELGDSALYFCASSGGGTHGTGELFFGEGSRLTVL.

The V call is TRBV5-1, the J call TRBJ1-6; 7 nucleotides match TRBD1. The ends lost 0 bases at V and 7 bases at J; junction bases unmatched: 7. In germline, CDR1 is SGHRS, CDR2 YFSETQ. The CDR3 covers 16 residues. CDR3 region: CASSLDPGGMNSPLHF. The CDR3 DNA is TGCGCCAGCAGCTTGGATCCAGGGGGTATGAATTCACCCCTCCACTTT.

The CDR3 nucleotides are TGTGCCTGGAGTGTAAAGGGAAGAGACTCCTACGAGCAGTACTTC. It translates to CAWSVKGRDSYEQYF. The chain employs TRBV30 and TRBJ2-7; D not resolved. The CDR3 runs 15 residues. Germline V lookup: CDR1 GTSNPN, CDR2 SVGIG (reference sequence). The V and J ends lost 0 bases and 0 bases respectively, with 12 bases between them.

V usage is TRBV5-6 and J usage is TRBJ1-2, with TRBD1 as a possible D gene (6 bases). V shed 5 bases and J shed 8 bases, with 19 bases lying between them. The CDR3 sequence is 14 residues long. Germline V lookup: CDR1 SGHDT, CDR2 YYEEEE. CDR3 sequence: CASSFEQGMGGYTF. The CDR3 coding sequence is TGTGCCAGCAGTTTTGAGCAGGGGATGGGCGGCTACACCTTC.

The gene calls are TRBV7-2 and TRBJ1-6; no definite D call. V gave up 5 bases and J gave up 13 bases, with 15 bases separating them. CDR3 size: 13 residues. Germline V gene data show CDR1 as SGHTA and CDR2 as FQGNSA. The DNA for the CDR3 is TGTGCCAGCAGCCACCCCACGTCTTCGCCCCTCCACTTT. Its protein product is CASSHPTSSPLHF.

This clone was detected once. The J gene is TRBJ1-2, the V gene TRBV7-9; D is ambiguous. The CDR3 consists of 11 residues. The germline gives CDR1 SEHNR, CDR2 FQNEAQ (reference sequence). Trimming took 3 bases from V and 4 from J, leaving 3 bases between them. CDR3 coding DNA: TGTGCCAGCAGCTTCTTCTATGGCTACACCTTC. Translated: CASSFFYGYTF.

This clone was detected only once. The rearrangement links TRBV7-2 to TRBJ1-3; 8 bases fit TRBD1. Trimming cost V 1 base and J 3 bases; bases outside gene matches: 14. In germline, CDR1 is SGHTA, CDR2 FQGNSA. CDR3 length: 19 residues. The CDR3 here is CASSLGWTGTFGLGNTIYF. Written as DNA, the CDR3 is TGTGCCAGCAGCTTAGGCTGGACAGGGACCTTCGGCCTTGGAAACACCATATATTTT.

This sequence joins TRBV18 and TRBJ1-5, with a tentative D call TRBD1 (5 bases). The CDR3 is 14 residues long. The V and J ends lost 1 base and 5 bases respectively, with 9 bases between them. Germline values: CDR1 KGHSH, CDR2 LQKENI. CDR3 nucleotides: TGTGCCAGCTCACCACAGGGGAAAGATCAGCCCCAGCATTTT. Encoded protein: CASSPQGKDQPQHF.

The chain couples TRBV5-1 to TRBJ2-5; D call uncertain. Germline values: CDR1 SGHRS, CDR2 YFSETQ. Trimming took 0 bases from V and 1 from J, leaving 10 bases between them. This CDR3 is built from 15 residues. In DNA form, the CDR3 reads TGCGCCAGCAGCTTGGGGCTGTCTCCCCAAGAGACCCAGTACTTC. This gives the protein CASSLGLSPQETQYF.

V usage is TRBV14 and J usage is TRBJ1-6, with TRBD1 matching over 10 bases. This CDR3 region has 15 residues. After removal of 4 bases from V and 14 bases from J, the junction contained 11 bases not matched to a gene. The V gene's germline CDR1 is SGHDN and CDR2 FVKESK. For the CDR3, the DNA is TGTGCCAGCAGCCCGGGCGGGACAGGGGTCTTAACCCTCCACTTT. As protein: CASSPGGTGVLTLHF.

This clone has only one observation. The chain joins TRBV28 to TRBJ1-3; no definite D call. V lost 5 bases, J lost 3 bases, and 14 bases lay in between. This CDR3 has 15 residues. Germline values: CDR1 MDHEN, CDR2 SYDVKM. The CDR3 coding sequence is TGTGCCAGCAGTCAACAGCCCGGGATTGGAAACACCATATATTTT. Its protein product is CASSQQPGIGNTIYF.

The chain combines TRBV7-2 with TRBJ1-2; 9 bases fit TRBD1. The CDR3 extends over 15 amino acids. In germline, CDR1 is SGHTA, CDR2 FQGNSA. V lost 6 bases and J lost 2; bases outside the gene matches: 7. The CDR3 reads CASSPTGTGNYGYTF. The CDR3 DNA sequence: TGTGCCAGCAGTCCAACCGGGACAGGGAACTATGGCTACACCTTC.

The V and J genes are TRBV5-8 and TRBJ1-2, with 9 bases matching TRBD1. The CDR3 runs to 18 residues. The germline gives CDR1 SGHTS, CDR2 YDEGEE. Trimming cost V 5 bases and J 3 bases; bases outside gene matches: 17. CDR3 in DNA: TGTGCCAGCAGTTACCCGACAGGGGGAATGATTTTAGACTATGGCTACACCTTC. Residues: CASSYPTGGMILDYGYTF. Drawing the rest from reference TRBV5-8 and TRBJ1-2, the complete variable domain is EAGVTQSPTHLIKTRGQQATLRCSPISGHTSVYWYQQALGLGLQFLLWYDEGEERNRGNFPPRFSGRQFPNYSSELNVNALELEDSALYLCASSYPTGGMILDYGYTFGSGTRLTVV.

This chain connects TRBV18 to TRBJ2-2; TRBD1 is a possible D gene (6 bases). The V gene lost 1 base and the J gene lost 4 bases, with 10 bases spanning the gap. CDR1 is KGHSH and CDR2 is LQKENI in the germline V gene. CDR3 length: 15 amino acids. CDR3 in DNA: TGTGCCAGCTCACCACGACAGGCGGCCACCGGGGAGCTGTTTTTT. It translates to CASSPRQAATGELFF.

The chain carries TRBV5-1 and TRBJ1-3, with 7 nucleotides matching TRBD1. The CDR3 covers 16 residues. Unmatched junction bases numbered 12, after V lost 4 bases and J lost 5 bases. From germline, CDR1 is SGHRS and CDR2 YFSETQ. The CDR3 DNA reads TGCGCCAGCAGCCCATCTCCGGGACAGACCCGAAACACCATATATTTT. The encoded protein is CASSPSPGQTRNTIYF.

The chain employs TRBV5-1 and TRBJ2-7; possible D gene TRBD1, 5 bases. The CDR3 extends over 15 amino acids. Trimming removed 4 bases from V and 7 bases from J, with 21 bases in between. In germline, CDR1 is SGHRS, CDR2 YFSETQ. The CDR3 is CASSRTVQGNGEQYF. CDR3 nucleotide sequence: TGCGCCAGCAGCCGGACGGTTCAGGGAAATGGGGAGCAGTACTTC. Combining the CDR3 with reference TRBV5-1 and TRBJ2-7 gives the whole variable domain KAGVTQTPRYLIKTRGQQVTLSCSPISGHRSVSWYQQTPGQGLQFLFEYFSETQRNKGNFPGRFSGRQFSNSRSEMNVSTLELGDSALYLCASSRTVQGNGEQYFGPGTRLTVT.

The chain uses TRBV6-1 and TRBJ2-7, with TRBD1 matching 9 bases. The CDR3 runs 14 residues. Looked up from germline, CDR1 is MNHNS and CDR2 is SASEGT. After removal of 10 bases from V and 0 bases from J, the junction contained 7 bases not matched to a gene. CDR3 residues: CATSRTGVSYEQYF. The CDR3 DNA follows: TGTGCCACCTCTCGGACAGGGGTCTCCTACGAGCAGTACTTC.

The chain recombines TRBV7-2 with TRBJ1-3, with unresolved D. Trimming stripped 3 bases from V and 0 bases from J, with 21 bases between. The CDR3 is 19 residues long. In germline, CDR1 is SGHTA, CDR2 FQGNSA. CDR3 amino acids: CASSFSGSSLLISGNTIYF. The DNA for the CDR3 is TGTGCCAGCAGCTTTTCAGGCTCATCTCTGCTTATCTCTGGAAACACCATATATTTT.

The V gene is TRBV9, the J gene TRBJ1-5; possible D gene TRBD1, 5 bases. The germline V gene encodes CDR1 SGDLS and CDR2 YYNGEE. This CDR3 comprises 13 residues. The CDR3 DNA follows: TGTGGGGGGGAAAGGAATAGCAATCAGCCCCAGCATTTT. Amino acids: CGGERNSNQPQHF.

This chain connects TRBV14 to TRBJ1-2; D gene uncertain. CDR1 SGHDN and CDR2 FVKESK come from the germline V gene. Between the trimmed V and J ends, which lost 6 bases and 0 bases, there was a span of 14 bases. The CDR3 spans 15 residues. The CDR3 nucleotides read TGTGCCAGCAGACATATTGACGGATCTAACTATGGCTACACCTTC. Translating it yields CASRHIDGSNYGYTF.

A single count supports this clone. This sequence joins TRBV28 and TRBJ2-1; TRBD1 might be the D (6 bases). The germline CDR1 and CDR2 sequences are MDHEN and SYDVKM. The CDR3 length is 13 residues. Trimming shortened V by 3 bases and J by 5 bases, and 8 bases separated the two germline ends. The CDR3 sequence is CASSLNRDNEQFF. DNA of the CDR3: TGTGCCAGCAGTTTGAACAGGGACAATGAGCAGTTCTTC.

V gene TRBV10-1 combines with J gene TRBJ2-7, with a weak D call TRBD2 (6 bases). CDR3 length equals 12 residues. The germline V gene has CDR1 WNHNN and CDR2 SYGVQD (reference sequence). V lost 3 bases, J lost 5 bases, and 8 bases lay in between. The CDR3 loop is CASSDAGNEQYF. The CDR3, as DNA: TGCGCCAGCAGTGATGCGGGGAACGAGCAGTACTTC.

The chain links TRBV19 to TRBJ2-2; 9 bases match TRBD2. V lost 6 bases, J lost 4 bases, and 9 bases stayed unmatched. This CDR3 region has 16 residues. Looked up from germline, CDR1 is LNHDA and CDR2 is SQIVND (reference sequence). CDR3 amino acids: CASRSGPSGATGELFF. The CDR3 DNA reads as TGTGCCAGTAGATCGGGGCCTAGCGGGGCCACCGGGGAGCTGTTTTTT.